These 5 T cell receptor beta chains were sequenced from one sample in a study of blood T cell repertoires in COVID-19. The method was immunoSEQ multiplex PCR; TCRdb's version includes in-frame clones alone and lacks a portion of them. The table includes over 65,000 clones, around 87% detected once. Sequencing was performed on peripheral blood. These receptors were taken from a human donor in a cohort sampled during active COVID-19.

V usage is TRBV18 and J usage is TRBJ2-3; 15 bases are a match to TRBD2. From germline, CDR1 is KGHSH and CDR2 LQKENI. This CDR3 contains 18 residues. V lost 3 bases to trimming and J lost 2 bases; unmatched junction nucleotides: 6. CDR3 residues: CASSPPGLAGGATDTQYF. The CDR3 nucleotides are TGTGCCAGCTCACCCCCGGGACTAGCGGGAGGCGCCACAGATACGCAGTATTTT. Looking up the rest from reference TRBV18 and TRBJ2-3 gives the full variable domain: NAGVMQNPRHLVRRRGQEARLRCSPMKGHSHVYWYRQLPEEGLKFMVYLQKENIIDESGMPKERFSAEFPKEGPSILRIQQVVRGDSAAYFCASSPPGLAGGATDTQYFGPGTRLTVL.

V gene TRBV10-2 combines with J gene TRBJ2-1; D perhaps matches TRBD1 (5 bases). This CDR3 region has 16 residues. Trimming left V 6 bases short and J 2 bases short, with 17 bases between. In germline, CDR1 is WSHSY, CDR2 SAAADI. CDR3: CASRGVREQAYNEQFF. The CDR3 DNA reads as TGCGCCAGCAGAGGGGTGCGCGAGCAAGCCTACAATGAGCAGTTCTTC.

This clone came up a few times. The V call is TRBV27, the J call TRBJ2-3, with D possibly being TRBD1 (6 bases). The germline CDR1 and CDR2 sequences are MNHEY and SMNVEV (reference sequence). The CDR3 extends over 15 amino acids. V gave up 6 bases and J gave up 7 bases, with 20 bases separating them. CDR3 in amino acids: CASRGGAESGNTQYF. In DNA, the CDR3 is TGTGCCAGCAGAGGGGGAGCGGAGAGTGGGAATACGCAGTATTTT.

The chain carries TRBV6-5 and TRBJ1-5; 9 nucleotides align to TRBD1. V shed 8 bases and J 6 bases; nucleotides not matched to a gene: 11. Looked up from germline, CDR1 is MNHEY and CDR2 is SVGAGI. This CDR3 contains 15 residues. The CDR3 is CASFFSTGGGQPQHF. CDR3 nucleotide sequence: TGTGCCAGCTTCTTTAGTACAGGGGGCGGTCAGCCCCAGCATTTT.

The rearrangement joins TRBV18 to TRBJ2-1, with TRBD1 as a possible D gene (7 bases). Germline values: CDR1 KGHSH, CDR2 LQKENI. V lost 6 bases to trimming and J lost 7 bases, with 19 bases between them. This CDR3 spans 15 amino acids. The CDR3 sequence: CASSQSGGLGNEQFF. For the CDR3, the DNA is TGTGCCAGCTCGCAGTCAGGGGGGCTAGGGAATGAGCAGTTCTTC.